This record concerns one TCR beta chain sequence. The entry originates in a study of long-term antiretroviral therapy in people with HIV. The CDR3 covers 11 residues. The V gene's germline CDR1 is MDHEN and CDR2 SYDVKM. The V and J ends lost 3 bases and 6 bases respectively, with 6 bases between them. It was version v3.0 of the immunoSEQ assay that was run at survey level. Generated by immunoSEQ multiplex PCR, the TCRdb table keeps only in-frame clones and is missing some. The sample shows over 20,000 clones, about 88% of them seen only once. This sequence was found in a man aged 60 to 69 with HIV. The chain has TRBV28 and TRBJ2-7, with D perhaps TRBD2 (6 bases). This specimen was unsorted PBMCs, taken 0.6 years after starting antiretroviral therapy. The CDR3 is CASSLGGEQYF. The CDR3 coding sequence is TGTGCCAGCAGTTTGGGGGGCGAGCAGTACTTC.